This TCR beta chain was profiled in a study of spatial heterogeneity in lung cancer. Background on the study: Detected sequences consistently included more beta-chain ones than alpha-chain ones.

V lost 4 bases and J 6 bases, leaving 4 bases between the germline ends. The CDR3 is made up of 11 amino acids. Germline CDR1 reads LGHDT; CDR2 reads YNNKEL (reference sequence). This clonotype is termed medium-sized. Stated time point: blood at routine non-recurrence follow-up after resection. Every individual TCR cDNA molecule carried its own unique molecular identifier, which allowed correction of PCR and sequencing errors. A single record per CDR3 protein comes from TCRdb applying MiXCR to the 5' RACE reads. The table records 15,000 to 20,000 distinct CDR3 sequences, about 9% of them present only once.

This chain joins TRBV3-1 and TRBJ2-1, with no clear D. Sequenced here: PBMCs, sampled at follow-up. The TCR comes from a male donor with early-stage non-small cell lung cancer. DNA of the CDR3: TGTGCCAGCAGCCGCTCCAATGAGCAGTTCTTC. Translation: CASSRSNEQFF.